This T cell receptor beta chain was recovered during a study of STAT5B mutations in CD4+ large granular lymphocyte leukemia. A remark on this clone: Its antigen remains unidentified.

Study-wide findings and caveats: Patient CD4-sorted repertoires looked more clonal than healthy CD4+ repertoires, even without putative leukemic clones.

Sequencing used immunoSEQ multiplex PCR; TCRdb keeps in-frame clones, though not all of them. The sample contains about 30,000 clones, 60% to 80% of which appear only once. Healthy controls were blood donor buffy coats. Source material: CD4+ T cells from blood buffy coats. This sequence originates from a human donor in good health.

CDR3 nucleotides: TGTGCCAGCAGCCCCGCCTTAGCGGCCGGGGAGCTGTTTTTT. Its translation: CASSPALAAGELFF. This chain uses TRBV5-4 with TRBJ2-2, with a weak D call TRBD2 (6 bases). The germline gives CDR1 SGHNT, CDR2 YYREEE (reference sequence). The V end lost 4 bases, the J end lost 6 bases, and 13 bases lay between the germline ends. The CDR3 has 14 amino acids.